One TCR beta chain is described in this entry. The CDR3 is made up of 16 amino acids. V was pared by 0 bases and J by 2 bases, with 14 bases between. Germline CDR1 reads SGHRS; CDR2 reads YFSETQ. These data are taken from a study of blood T cell repertoires in COVID-19. Study-level information: Donors in Cohort 3 who had recovered were those with two negative PCRs, healthcare professional clearance, or resolution of their symptoms. Sites in the United States, Italy and Spain provided acute and convalescent COVID-19 samples.

Only in-frame clones appear in the TCRdb table, and some are missing; sequencing was by immunoSEQ multiplex PCR. In the table there are fewer than 200,000 clones, about 85% of which are singletons. The V gene is TRBV5-1, the J gene TRBJ2-5; the D gene is possibly TRBD2 (5 bases). The sequence derives from a woman between 40 and 55 years old in a cohort exposed to, infected with or recovered from COVID-19 (not recorded which). The material sequenced was PBMCs or T cells enriched from blood (not recorded which). The CDR3 DNA follows: TGCGCCAGCAGCTTGGACGGGGTCGCGGTACAAGAGACCCAGTACTTC. Translating gives CASSLDGVAVQETQYF.